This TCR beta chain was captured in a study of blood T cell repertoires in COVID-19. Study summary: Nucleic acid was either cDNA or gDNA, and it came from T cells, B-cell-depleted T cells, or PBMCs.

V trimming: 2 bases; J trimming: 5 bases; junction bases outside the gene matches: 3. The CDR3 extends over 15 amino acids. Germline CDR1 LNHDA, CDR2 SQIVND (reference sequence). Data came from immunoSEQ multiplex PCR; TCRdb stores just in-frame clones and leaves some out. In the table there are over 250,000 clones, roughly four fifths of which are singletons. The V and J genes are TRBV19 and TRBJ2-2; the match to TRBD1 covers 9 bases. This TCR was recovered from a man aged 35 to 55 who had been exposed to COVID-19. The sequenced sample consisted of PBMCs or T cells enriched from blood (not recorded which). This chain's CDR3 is CASSIWTGATGELFF. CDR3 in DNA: TGTGCCAGTAGTATATGGACAGGGGCGACCGGGGAGCTGTTTTTT.